This T cell receptor beta chain was profiled in a study of OX40 agonist ivuxolimab in advanced cancers. General study results and limits: In the 0.1-3.0 mg/kg groups, partial responders showed among the lowest expansion. Some patients without response likewise showed low normalized clonal expansion. In the 0.1 to 3.0 mg/kg range, CD4+ and CD8+ blood T cells had expanded clonally by week 6.

Sequenced by immunoSEQ multiplex PCR; TCRdb stores in-frame clones only, minus some. The sample records fewer than 70,000 clones, more than 75% being singletons. As for this clone: Its antigen is not known.

Baseline was the first blood sampling point, followed by cycle 4 day 1 and cycle 7 day 1. Trimming shortened V by 5 bases and J by 2 bases, and 11 bases separated the two germline ends. Germline lookup yields CDR1 MDHEN and CDR2 SYDVKM. The CDR3 length is 14 residues. Sequenced here: CD4+ or CD8+ T cells sorted from blood, sampled in a trial of the OX40 agonist ivuxolimab. The sequence was collected from an adult with an advanced solid tumor such as melanoma, head and neck, liver or kidney cancer. The rearrangement links TRBV28 to TRBJ2-3; D is undetermined. CDR3 DNA: TGTGCCAGCAGTCCCCCACTGACCACAGATACGCAGTATTTT. It translates to CASSPPLTTDTQYF.